The present TCR beta chain was sequenced within a study of T cell changes during pregnancy in multiple sclerosis. The germline gives CDR1 MNHEY, CDR2 SVGAGI. CDR3 length: 14 residues. The V and J ends lost 0 bases and 0 bases respectively, with 6 bases between them. The repertoire was sequenced with immunoSEQ multiplex PCR; TCRdb's copy has only in-frame clones and lacks some. This table holds tens of thousands of clones, 90% to 95% found once. This TCR came from a female donor in good health, enrolled as a control in a pregnancy study. The gene calls are TRBV6-5 and TRBJ2-7; D is ambiguous. Here the sequenced sample was peripheral blood, taken after pregnancy. Written as DNA, the CDR3 is TGTGCCAGCAGTTACTCGGGCCGCTCCTACGAGCAGTACTTC. It is translated as CASSYSGRSYEQYF.